This section outlines one TCR beta chain sequence together with its context. Its antigen is still unknown. The sample is drawn from a study of CD8 T cells in ankylosing spondylitis. Findings of the study overall: Clones tied to disease were said to be significantly enriched in matched ankylosing spondylitis synovial fluid.

The CDR3 is 16 residues long. Germline assignment: CDR1 GTSNPN and CDR2 SVGIG (reference sequence). V was cut by 2 bases and J by 2 bases, with 13 bases left in between. For TCR beta, libraries came from quantitative 5'-RACE with molecular barcodes. TCRdb processed the 5' RACE reads anew with MiXCR; each CDR3 protein has one entry. The table has under 250,000 distinct CDR3 sequences, roughly a tenth seen once. The chain is built from TRBV30 and TRBJ2-6; no clear D gene. Material: blood, either unsorted or a sorted T cell fraction (not recorded which). The receptor comes from a male donor with ankylosing spondylitis or in good health (not recorded which). The CDR3 sequence: CAWSPLQDPGANVLTF. In DNA, the CDR3 is TGTGCCTGGAGTCCCCTCCAGGACCCTGGGGCCAACGTCCTGACTTTC.